This T cell receptor beta chain is from a study of cytomegalovirus exposure and HLA in healthy donors. Overall study results and limits: The study labeled 180 or so TCR beta chains cytomegalovirus-associated. The HLA-A and HLA-B alleles of most subjects were reportedly predicted accurately from TCR beta sequences. In a later analysis, a missense DCLRE1C variant was linked to TCR beta V- and J-gene trimming.

The CDR3 has 16 amino acids. The ends lost 4 bases at V and 2 bases at J; junction bases unmatched: 11. CDR1 and CDR2 from the germline V gene are SEHNR and FQNEAQ (reference sequence). PCR used 60 Vbeta primers and 13 Jbeta primers. Here immunoSEQ multiplex PCR was the method, and the copy in TCRdb shows in-frame clones only, minus some. The table records about 130,000 clones, about 66% of them present only once. This clone was observed a handful of times. Its antigen is currently unknown. Material: PBMCs. This receptor was taken from a human donor in good health. V gene TRBV7-9 combines with J gene TRBJ2-7, with 7 bases identical to TRBD2. The CDR3 loop is CASSSRGSGSPYEQYF. DNA of the CDR3: TGTGCCAGCAGCTCACGTGGTAGCGGGTCCCCCTACGAGCAGTACTTC.